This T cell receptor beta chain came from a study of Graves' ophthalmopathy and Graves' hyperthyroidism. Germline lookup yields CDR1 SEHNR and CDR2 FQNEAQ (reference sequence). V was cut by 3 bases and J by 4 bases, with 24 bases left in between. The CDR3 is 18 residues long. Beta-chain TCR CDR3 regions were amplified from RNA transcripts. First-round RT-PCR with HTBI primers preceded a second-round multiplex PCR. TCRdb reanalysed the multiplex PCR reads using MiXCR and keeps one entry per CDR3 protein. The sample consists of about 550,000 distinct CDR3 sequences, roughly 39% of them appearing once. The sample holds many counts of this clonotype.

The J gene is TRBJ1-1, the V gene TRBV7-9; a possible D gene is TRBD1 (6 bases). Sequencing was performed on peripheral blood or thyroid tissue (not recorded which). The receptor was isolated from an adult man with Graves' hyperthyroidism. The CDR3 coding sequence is TGTGCCAGCAGCTTTGGCCTAAGAAGTACAGGGTCGGGCACTGAAGCTTTCTTT. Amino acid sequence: CASSFGLRSTGSGTEAFF.